This T cell receptor beta chain was found in a study of post-analysis software for immune sequencing data (dated by TCRdb to about 2015). Looking at the study overall: Disease courses on record covered relapsing-remitting, secondary progressive and progressive-relapsing multiple sclerosis, though some patients had no subtype annotation. The multiple sclerosis patient repertoires were compared with around ten previously published healthy control repertoires from donors aged roughly 6 to 27 years. A subset of samples was prepared in parallel using single-end sample barcoding, then pooled and co-amplified after Illumina adapter ligation. Findings and caveats that apply to the study as a whole: Direct clustering with F measure revealed strong co-clustering of samples prepared in the same batch, which led to a batch-effect correction. Significantly lower normalized Chao1 diversity was found in multiple sclerosis patients than in controls, suggesting substantial peripheral T-cell clonal expansion. The control group was slightly older than the multiple sclerosis patient group. Significantly higher frequencies in patients than in controls were found for roughly 5 TRBV segments, including TRBV5-6, TRBV5-1 and TRBV20-1.

This clonotype was seen more than once but under ten times. The antigen this receptor binds is unknown. Qualities for individual bases were not recorded, and no much larger clone is one base off. To demonstrate the VDJtools post-analysis software, the study profiled TCR beta repertoires from the peripheral blood of 13 young patients with multiple sclerosis. The multiple sclerosis patients were children and adolescents between roughly 6 and 16 years of age. Preparation of the library involved PCR. Sequencing took place on an Illumina HiSeq 2500. To reduce PCR and sequencing biases, unique molecular identifiers were built into the TCR beta cDNA libraries. Every 1 to 10 million input T cells yielded some 500,000 cDNA molecules, meaning each molecule approximated one T cell. The patient libraries were prepared and sequenced using the same protocol as the earlier healthy control dataset. Within a given batch, samples were prepared together, multiplexed and sequenced on the same HiSeq lane. From the authors' description of their analysis: Raw barcoded reads were processed with MIGEC, and single-read molecular identifier groups were discarded before consensus assembly and CDR3 extraction. VDJtools was used for post-analysis of the clonotype tables, and diversity was normalized by down-sampling every dataset to the size of the smallest sample. Repertoire overlap clustering matched CDR3 amino acid but not nucleotide sequences to correct batch-related cross-sample contamination. TCRdb reran the public reads through fastp at Q25 and MiXCR, keeping productive beta chains. Identical CDR3 proteins give one entry, which carries the most common genes and DNA. TCRdb assigned the V and J calls; the authors' analysis was not used. For this sample the table gives 450,000 to 700,000 distinct CDR3 sequences, of which around 40% were detected only once. Together, the top ten hold more than 1.5% of the sample.

The germline V gene gives CDR1 as SGHRS and CDR2 as YFSETQ. Trimming costs V 4 bases and J 1 base, and their ends lie 12 bases apart. Including the terminal cysteine and phenylalanine, the CDR3 comprises 15 residues. The CDR3 DNA has 45 bases and is translated from base 1. The chain joins TRBV5-1 to TRBJ2-1, with the D gene call left open. The material sequenced was blood. The TCR originated in a girl between 10 and 17 years old with multiple sclerosis. The encoded CDR3 is CASSPGSASYNEQFF. The nucleotide sequence is TGCGCCAGCAGCCCCGGATCCGCTTCCTACAATGAGCAGTTCTTC.